The rows below give T cell receptor beta chains drawn from one sample of a study of blood T cells in healthy people across ages. TCRdb re-analysed the 5' RACE reads in MiXCR, keeping a single row per CDR3 protein. The data contain hundreds of thousands of distinct CDR3 sequences, more than 45% of them singletons. The sequenced sample was blood. The receptors come from a woman over 75 in good health. Each CDR3 is given with its conserved first and last residue. D genes are given only for firm matches. Expanded clones are given a class, and other clones once, few, many or no size at all.

clone_size: few; d_call: NA; j_call: TRBJ2-6; v_call: TRBV28; cdr3_aa: CASSLPGSSGANVLTF; cdr3_nt: TGTGCCAGCAGTTTGCCAGGGAGCTCTGGGGCCAACGTCCTGACTTTC
clone_size: NA; d_call: TRBD1; j_call: TRBJ2-1; v_call: TRBV5-1; cdr3_aa: CASSIGQGRGNKQFF; cdr3_nt: TGCGCCAGCAGCATCGGACAGGGGCGTGGTAATAAGCAGTTCTTC
clone_size: NA; d_call: TRBD1; j_call: TRBJ1-5; v_call: TRBV2; cdr3_aa: CASSRQGAHSNQPRHF; cdr3_nt: TGTGCCAGCAGCCGACAGGGGGCCCATAGCAATCAGCCCCGGCATTTT
clone_size: many; d_call: NA; j_call: TRBJ2-1; v_call: TRBV27; cdr3_aa: CASSLFGLRQTYNEQFF; cdr3_nt: TGTGCCAGCAGTTTATTTGGTTTGCGGCAGACCTACAATGAGCAGTTCTTC
clone_size: few; d_call: NA; j_call: TRBJ2-3; v_call: TRBV7-2; cdr3_aa: CASSISTAGTDTQYF; cdr3_nt: TGTGCCAGCAGCATCAGCACTGCTGGCACAGATACGCAGTATTTT
clone_size: NA; d_call: TRBD1; j_call: TRBJ1-2; v_call: TRBV6-5; cdr3_aa: CASSTGDLASGYTF; cdr3_nt: TGTGCCAGCAGTACAGGGGACCTCGCTTCGGGCTACACCTTC
clone_size: medium-sized; d_call: NA; j_call: TRBJ2-3; v_call: TRBV7-2; cdr3_aa: CASSARLEDTQYF; cdr3_nt: TGTGCCAGCAGCGCCAGACTAGAAGATACGCAGTATTTT
clone_size: NA; d_call: TRBD2; j_call: TRBJ2-1; v_call: TRBV24-1; cdr3_aa: CATSDPGNSGRGYNEQFF; cdr3_nt: TGTGCCACCAGTGACCCCGGAAATAGCGGGAGGGGCTACAATGAGCAGTTCTTC
clone_size: NA; d_call: TRBD2; j_call: TRBJ2-1; v_call: TRBV5-6; cdr3_aa: CASSSAGGPYNEQFF; cdr3_nt: TGTGCCAGCAGCTCAGCGGGGGGGCCTTACAATGAGCAGTTCTTC
clone_size: NA; d_call: TRBD2; j_call: TRBJ2-4; v_call: TRBV20-1; cdr3_aa: CSARAWTSARLAKNIQYF; cdr3_nt: TGCAGTGCTAGGGCCTGGACTAGCGCTAGGTTGGCCAAAAACATTCAGTACTTC
clone_size: NA; d_call: NA; j_call: TRBJ2-3; v_call: TRBV6-6; cdr3_aa: CASSPPRDTQYF; cdr3_nt: TGTGCCAGCAGTCCCCCCCGAGATACGCAGTATTTT
clone_size: few; d_call: TRBD2; j_call: TRBJ2-3; v_call: TRBV6-2/TRBV6-3; cdr3_aa: CASSYGQRGNTDTQYF; cdr3_nt: TGTGCCAGCAGTTACGGCCAGCGGGGAAACACAGATACGCAGTATTTT
clone_size: few; d_call: NA; j_call: TRBJ1-4; v_call: TRBV25-1; cdr3_aa: CASSEITGLEKLFF; cdr3_nt: TGTGCCAGCAGTGAAATAACGGGTCTCGAAAAACTGTTTTTT
clone_size: few; d_call: TRBD1; j_call: TRBJ2-3; v_call: TRBV2; cdr3_aa: CASSGPGQGLGTQYF; cdr3_nt: TGTGCCAGCAGTGGGCCGGGACAGGGCTTGGGTACGCAGTATTTT